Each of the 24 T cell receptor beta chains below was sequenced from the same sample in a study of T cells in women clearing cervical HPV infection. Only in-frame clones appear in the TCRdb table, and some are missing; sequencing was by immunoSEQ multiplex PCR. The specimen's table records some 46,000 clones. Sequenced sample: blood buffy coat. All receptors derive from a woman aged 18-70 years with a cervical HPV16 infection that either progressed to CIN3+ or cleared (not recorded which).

The part of the CDR3 DNA that was read is TGTGCCAGCAGCTTGGAATGGACACACACTGAA. This gives the protein CASSLEWTHTE. The whole CDR3 sequence reads CASSLEWTHTEAFF. This chain connects TRBV5-5 to TRBJ1-1, with D possibly matching TRBD1 (5 bases). The CDR3 extends 3 residues past the end of the read, so its final part is completed from the germline J gene. The V gene lost 0 bases and the J gene lost 3 bases, with 9 bases spanning the gap. Germline V lookup: CDR1 SGHKS, CDR2 YYEKEE (reference sequence). The CDR3 spans 14 residues.

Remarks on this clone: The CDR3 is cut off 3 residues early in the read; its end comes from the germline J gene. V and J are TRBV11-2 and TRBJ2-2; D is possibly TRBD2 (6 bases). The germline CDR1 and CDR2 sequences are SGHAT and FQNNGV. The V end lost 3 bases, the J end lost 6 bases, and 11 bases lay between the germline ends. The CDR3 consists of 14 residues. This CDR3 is CASSFLAPSGELFF. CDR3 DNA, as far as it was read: TGTGCCAGCAGCTTCCTAGCGCCCTCCGGGGAG.

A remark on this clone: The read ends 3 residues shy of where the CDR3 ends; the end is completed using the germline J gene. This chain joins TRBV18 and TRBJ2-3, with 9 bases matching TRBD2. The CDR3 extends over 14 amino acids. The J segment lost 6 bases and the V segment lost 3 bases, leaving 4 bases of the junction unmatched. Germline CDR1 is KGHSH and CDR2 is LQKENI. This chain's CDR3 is CASSPREGSDTQYF. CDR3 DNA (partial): TGTGCCAGCTCACCGCGGGAGGGCTCCGATACG.

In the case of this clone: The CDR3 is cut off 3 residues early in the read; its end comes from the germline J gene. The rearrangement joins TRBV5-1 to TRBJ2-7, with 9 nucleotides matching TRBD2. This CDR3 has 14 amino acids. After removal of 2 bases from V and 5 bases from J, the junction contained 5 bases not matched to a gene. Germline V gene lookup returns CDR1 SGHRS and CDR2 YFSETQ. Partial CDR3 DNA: TGCGCCAGCAGCTTTGGGGGACTAGCCCACGAG. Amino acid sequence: CASSFGGLAHE. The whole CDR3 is CASSFGGLAHEQYF.

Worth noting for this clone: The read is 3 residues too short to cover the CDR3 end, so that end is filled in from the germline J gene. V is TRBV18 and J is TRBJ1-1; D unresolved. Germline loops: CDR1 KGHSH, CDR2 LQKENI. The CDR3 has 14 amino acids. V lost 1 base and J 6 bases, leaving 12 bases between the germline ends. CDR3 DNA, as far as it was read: TGTGCCAGCTCACCACGGCAGGATCCCTCTGAA. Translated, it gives CASSPRQDPSE. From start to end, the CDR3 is CASSPRQDPSEAFF.

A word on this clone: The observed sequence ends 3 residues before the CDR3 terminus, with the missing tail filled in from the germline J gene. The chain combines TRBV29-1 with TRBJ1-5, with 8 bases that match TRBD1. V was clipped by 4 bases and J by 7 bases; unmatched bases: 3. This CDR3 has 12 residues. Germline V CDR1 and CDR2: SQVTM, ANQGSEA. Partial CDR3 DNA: TGCAGCGTTGCACAGGGGGACCAGCCC. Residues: CSVAQGDQP. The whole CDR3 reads CSVAQGDQPQHF.

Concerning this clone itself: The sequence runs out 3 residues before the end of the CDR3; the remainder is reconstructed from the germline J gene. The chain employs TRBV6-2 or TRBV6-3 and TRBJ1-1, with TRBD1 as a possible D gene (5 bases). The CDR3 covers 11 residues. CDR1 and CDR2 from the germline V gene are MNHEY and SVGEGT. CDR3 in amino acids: CASGPAGRAFF. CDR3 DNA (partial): TGTGCCAGCGGCCCCGCAGGGCGC.

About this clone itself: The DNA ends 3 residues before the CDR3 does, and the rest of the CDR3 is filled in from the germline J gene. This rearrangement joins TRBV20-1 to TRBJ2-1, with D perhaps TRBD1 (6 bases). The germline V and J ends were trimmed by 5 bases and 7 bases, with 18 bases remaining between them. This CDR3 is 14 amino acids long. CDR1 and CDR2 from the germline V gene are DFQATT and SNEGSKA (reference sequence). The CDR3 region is CSALRLDRLNEQFF. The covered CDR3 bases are TGCAGTGCTCTGCGACTTGACAGGTTAAATGAG.

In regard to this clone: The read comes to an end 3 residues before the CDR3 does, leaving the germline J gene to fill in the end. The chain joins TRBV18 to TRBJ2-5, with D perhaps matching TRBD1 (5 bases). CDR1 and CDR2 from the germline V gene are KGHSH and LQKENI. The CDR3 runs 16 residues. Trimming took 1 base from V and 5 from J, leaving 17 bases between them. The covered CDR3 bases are TGTGCCAGCTCACCACATCGGGTCAGGGTAGGGGAGACC. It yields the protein CASSPHRVRVGET. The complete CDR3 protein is CASSPHRVRVGETQYF.

The CDR3 region is CASIQLDRGISSPLFF. The covered CDR3 bases are TGTGCCAGCATCCAACTAGACAGGGGGATTAGTTCACCG. The rearrangement uses TRBV2 and TRBJ2-2; 9 bases line up with TRBD1. The observed sequence ends 3 residues before the CDR3 terminus, with the missing tail filled in from the germline J gene. CDR1 SNHLY and CDR2 FYNNEI come from the germline V gene. The CDR3 consists of 16 residues.

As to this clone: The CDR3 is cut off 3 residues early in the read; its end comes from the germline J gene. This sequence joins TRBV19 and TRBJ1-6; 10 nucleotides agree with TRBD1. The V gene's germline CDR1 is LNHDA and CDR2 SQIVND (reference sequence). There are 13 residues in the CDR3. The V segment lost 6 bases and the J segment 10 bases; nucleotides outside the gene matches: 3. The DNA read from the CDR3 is TGTGCCAGTAGCGGGACAGGGGAATCACCC. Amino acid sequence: CASSGTGESP. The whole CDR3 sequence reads CASSGTGESPLHF.

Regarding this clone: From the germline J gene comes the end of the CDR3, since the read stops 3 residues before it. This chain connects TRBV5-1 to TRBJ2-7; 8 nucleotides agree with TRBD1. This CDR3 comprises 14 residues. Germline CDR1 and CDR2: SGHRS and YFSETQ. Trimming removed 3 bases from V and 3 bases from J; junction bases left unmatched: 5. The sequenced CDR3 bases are TGCGCCAGCAGCTCCCAGACAGGGGTCTACGAG. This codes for CASSSQTGVYE. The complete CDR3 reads CASSSQTGVYEQYF.

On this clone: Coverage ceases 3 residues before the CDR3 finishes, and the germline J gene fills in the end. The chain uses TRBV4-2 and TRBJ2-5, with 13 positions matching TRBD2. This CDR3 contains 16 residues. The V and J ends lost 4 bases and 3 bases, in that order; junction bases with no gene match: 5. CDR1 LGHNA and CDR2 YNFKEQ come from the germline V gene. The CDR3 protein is CASSLGLAGVKETQYF. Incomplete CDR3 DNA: TGTGCCAGCAGCCTTGGACTAGCGGGAGTCAAAGAGACC.

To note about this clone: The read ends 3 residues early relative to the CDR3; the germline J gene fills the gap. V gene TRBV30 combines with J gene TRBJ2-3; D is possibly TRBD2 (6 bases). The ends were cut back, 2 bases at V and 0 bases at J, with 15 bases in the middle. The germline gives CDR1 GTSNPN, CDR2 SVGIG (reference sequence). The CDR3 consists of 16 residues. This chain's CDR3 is CAWSLAGTPSTDTQYF. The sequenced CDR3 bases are TGTGCCTGGAGTCTGGCGGGAACCCCTAGCACAGATACG.

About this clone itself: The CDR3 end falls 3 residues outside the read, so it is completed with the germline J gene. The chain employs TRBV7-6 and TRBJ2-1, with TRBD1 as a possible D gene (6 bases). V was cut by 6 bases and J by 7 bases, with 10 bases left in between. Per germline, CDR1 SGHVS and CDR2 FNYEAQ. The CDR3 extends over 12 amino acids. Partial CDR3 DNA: TGTGCCAGCAGGTCAGGGGCTAATGAG. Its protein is CASRSGANE. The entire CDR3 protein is CASRSGANEQFF.

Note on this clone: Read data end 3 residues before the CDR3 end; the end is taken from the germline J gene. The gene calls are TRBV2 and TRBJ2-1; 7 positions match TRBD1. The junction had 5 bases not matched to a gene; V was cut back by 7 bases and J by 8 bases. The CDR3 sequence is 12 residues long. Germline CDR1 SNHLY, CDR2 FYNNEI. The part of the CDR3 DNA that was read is TGTGCCAGCATTCCAACAGGGGATGAG. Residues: CASIPTGDE. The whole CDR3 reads CASIPTGDEQFF.

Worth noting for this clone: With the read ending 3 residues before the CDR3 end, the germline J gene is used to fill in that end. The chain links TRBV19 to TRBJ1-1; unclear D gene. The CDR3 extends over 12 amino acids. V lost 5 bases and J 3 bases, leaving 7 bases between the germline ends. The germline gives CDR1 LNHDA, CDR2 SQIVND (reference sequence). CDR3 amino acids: CASSFAYTEAFF. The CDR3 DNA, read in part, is TGTGCCAGTAGTTTTGCGTACACTGAA.

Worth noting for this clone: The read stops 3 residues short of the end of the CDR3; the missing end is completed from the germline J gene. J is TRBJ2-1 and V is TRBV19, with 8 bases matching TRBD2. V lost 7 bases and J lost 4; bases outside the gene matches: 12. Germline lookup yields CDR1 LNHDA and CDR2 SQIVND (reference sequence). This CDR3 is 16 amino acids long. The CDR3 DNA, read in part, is TGTGCCAGTAACCCCGGCCCTAGCGGGTTGTACAATGAG. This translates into CASNPGPSGLYNE. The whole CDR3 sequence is CASNPGPSGLYNEQFF.

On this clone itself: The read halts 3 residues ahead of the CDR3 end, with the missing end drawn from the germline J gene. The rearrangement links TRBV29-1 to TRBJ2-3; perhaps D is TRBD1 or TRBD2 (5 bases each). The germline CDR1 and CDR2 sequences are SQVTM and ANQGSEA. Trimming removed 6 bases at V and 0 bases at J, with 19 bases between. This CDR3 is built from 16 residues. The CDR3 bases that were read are TGCAGCGTAAGAGGGGATTCCGGGATGAGCACAGATACG. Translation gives CSVRGDSGMSTDT. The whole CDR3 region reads CSVRGDSGMSTDTQYF.

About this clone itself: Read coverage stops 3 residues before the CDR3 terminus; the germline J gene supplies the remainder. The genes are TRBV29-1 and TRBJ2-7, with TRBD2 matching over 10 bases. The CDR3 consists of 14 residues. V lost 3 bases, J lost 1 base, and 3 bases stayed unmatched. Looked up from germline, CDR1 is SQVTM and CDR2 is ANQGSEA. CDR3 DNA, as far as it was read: TGCAGCGTTGAGGGAGCGGGAGGGTCCTACGAG. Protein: CSVEGAGGSYE. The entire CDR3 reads CSVEGAGGSYEQYF.

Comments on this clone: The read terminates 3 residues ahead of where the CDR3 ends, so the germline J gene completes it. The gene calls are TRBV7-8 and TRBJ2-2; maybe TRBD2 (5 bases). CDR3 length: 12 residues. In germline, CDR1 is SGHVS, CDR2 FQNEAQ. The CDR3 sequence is CASSLRANVLFF. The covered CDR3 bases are TGTGCCAGCAGCTTGAGGGCCAACGTG. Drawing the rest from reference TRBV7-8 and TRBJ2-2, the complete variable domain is GAGVSQSPRYKVAKRGQDVALRCDPISGHVSLFWYQQALGQGPEFLTYFQNEAQLDKSGLPSDRFFAERPEGSVSTLKIQRTQQEDSAVYLCASSLRANVLFFGEGSRLTVL.

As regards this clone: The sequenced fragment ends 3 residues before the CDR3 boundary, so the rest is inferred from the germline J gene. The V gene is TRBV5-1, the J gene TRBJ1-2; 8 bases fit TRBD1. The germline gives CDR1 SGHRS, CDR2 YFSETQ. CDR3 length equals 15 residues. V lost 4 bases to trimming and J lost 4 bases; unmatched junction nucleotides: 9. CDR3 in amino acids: CASSLGQGGGYGYTF. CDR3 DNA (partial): TGCGCCAGCAGCCTCGGACAGGGTGGCGGCTATGGC.

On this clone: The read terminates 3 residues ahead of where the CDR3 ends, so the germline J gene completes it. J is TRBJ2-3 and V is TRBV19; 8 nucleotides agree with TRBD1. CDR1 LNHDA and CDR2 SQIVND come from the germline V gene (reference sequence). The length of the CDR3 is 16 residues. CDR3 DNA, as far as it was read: TGTGCCAGTACCACGTTAGGACAGGGCGCAAATCAGCCG. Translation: CASTTLGQGANQP. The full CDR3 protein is CASTTLGQGANQPQYF.

The CDR3 DNA, read in part, is TGTGCCAGCAGGACAGGTGCTGGGGCCAACGTA. Residues: CASRTGAGANV. The whole CDR3 reads CASRTGAGANVLFF. The chain couples TRBV2 to TRBJ1-4, with D perhaps matching TRBD1 (6 bases). Read data end 3 residues before the CDR3 end; the end is taken from the germline J gene. Germline lookup yields CDR1 SNHLY and CDR2 FYNNEI. The CDR3 spans 14 residues.